Sequencing of this TCR beta chain was carried out in a study of T cell changes during pregnancy in multiple sclerosis. Assay: immunoSEQ multiplex PCR; the TCRdb copy retains only in-frame clones and omits some. The sample records about 98,000 clones, about 90% being singletons. Looked up from germline, CDR1 is SGHRS and CDR2 is YFSETQ. The CDR3 spans 16 residues. V was clipped by 3 bases and J by 0 bases, with 13 bases between them. The input for sequencing was peripheral blood, taken after pregnancy. This chain connects TRBV5-1 to TRBJ2-1, with a weak D call TRBD2 (6 bases). This receptor was taken from a female donor in good health, enrolled as a control in a pregnancy study. CDR3 nucleotide sequence: TGCGCCAGCAGCTCGGTAGCGGTTTCCTCCTACAATGAGCAGTTCTTC. It is translated as CASSSVAVSSYNEQFF.